Given below is one T cell receptor (beta chain) in context. This CDR3 spans 15 amino acids. V was clipped by 4 bases and J by 0 bases, with 13 bases between them. Germline V gives CDR1 LNHDA, CDR2 SQIVND (reference sequence). TCRdb fed the reads into MiXCR, producing one record per CDR3 protein. The table shows 200,000 to 300,000 distinct CDR3 sequences, with roughly an eighth occurring only once. This sample is part of a study of T cell repertoires in cytomegalovirus infection. The sequence came from a human donor in good health (CMV status not recorded). Some clones in this sample may be carry-over from other donors' samples. The chain joins TRBV19 to TRBJ2-7; possibly TRBD1 for D (6 bases). The sample taken for sequencing was PBMCs. The CDR3 is CASSTSTGDSYEQYF. The CDR3 nucleotides are TGTGCCAGTAGTACTTCGACAGGCGACTCCTACGAGCAGTACTTC.